These 19 T cell receptor beta chains came from one sample sequenced in a study of glioma-infiltrating T cells (TCRdb year 2016). Sequencing was performed on an Illumina MiSeq. The iRepertoire nested amplicon-rescue multiplex PCR (arm-PCR) platform was used to amplify TCR alpha and beta CDR3 regions from RNA. In-frame beta chains were kept once TCRdb had trimmed the public reads at Q25 with fastp and called clones with MiXCR. Rows matching on CDR3 protein sequence are summarized as one entry with the most common DNA and genes. The sample records a few hundred thousand distinct CDR3 sequences, approximately 42% of which are singletons. The ten largest clones take up around 11% of the sample. What was sequenced was glioma tissue, nonneoplastic brain tissue, or PBMCs (not recorded which). All receptors come from a human donor with low-grade glioma or glioblastoma, undergoing nonglioma brain surgery, or in good health (not recorded which).

This chain uses TRBV20-1 with TRBJ2-1; 12 bases map to TRBD2. The CDR3 is made up of 19 amino acids. Germline loops: CDR1 DFQATT, CDR2 SNEGSKA (reference sequence). V lost 5 bases to trimming and J lost 0 bases; unmatched junction nucleotides: 14. The CDR3 bases are TGCAGTGCTCTTACTAGCGGGAGGAAGGTGGTCGGCTCCTACAATGAGCAGTTCTTC. Protein sequence: CSALTSGRKVVGSYNEQFF.

In DNA form, the CDR3 reads TGTGCCAGCAGTCCCCTAGCGGGAGGGGAAAATGAGCAGTTCTTC. Translating gives CASSPLAGGENEQFF. V gene TRBV27 combines with J gene TRBJ2-1; 12 bases line up with TRBD2. Germline assignment: CDR1 MNHEY and CDR2 SMNVEV (reference sequence). This CDR3 contains 15 residues. Germline trimming cut 5 bases from V and 7 bases from J; bases unmatched to any gene: 6.

This clonotype showed up just a few times. The chain carries TRBV10-3 and TRBJ1-5; 10 bases are shared with TRBD1. The CDR3 is made up of 16 amino acids. The germline CDR1 and CDR2 sequences are ENHRY and SYGVKD. V lost 3 bases, J lost 0 bases, and 2 bases stayed unmatched. The CDR3, as DNA: TGTGCCATCAGTGATGGGGACAGGGGTAGCAATCAGCCCCAGCATTTT. Translated, it gives CAISDGDRGSNQPQHF.

The rearrangement links TRBV20-1 to TRBJ2-1; no clear D gene. The CDR3 is made up of 14 amino acids. Trimming stripped 5 bases from V and 8 bases from J, with 19 bases between. CDR1 is DFQATT, CDR2 SNEGSKA, per germline (reference sequence). DNA of the CDR3: TGCAGTGCTGGATACTCGACACGGCAGGATGAGCAGTTCTTC. It is translated as CSAGYSTRQDEQFF.

This clonotype was seen ten or more times. The gene calls are TRBV20-1 and TRBJ2-3, with D maybe TRBD2 (6 bases). Germline V gene data show CDR1 as DFQATT and CDR2 as SNEGSKA (reference sequence). The CDR3 runs to 15 residues. V was shortened by 3 bases and J by 0 bases, with 13 bases between the two germline ends. Here the CDR3 DNA reads TGCAGTGCTAGCTTGGTAGCGGCGAGCACAGATACGCAGTATTTT. Translating it yields CSASLVAASTDTQYF.

The CDR3, as DNA: TGTGCCAGCAGCCGACCCTTGAGGACCGGGGAGCTGTTTTTT. Amino acids: CASSRPLRTGELFF. V gene TRBV4-2 combines with J gene TRBJ2-2; D call uncertain. V shed 4 bases and J shed 5 bases, with 11 bases lying between them. The length of the CDR3 is 14 residues. Germline lookup yields CDR1 LGHNA and CDR2 YNFKEQ.

About this clonotype itself: A read error may be the cause here, since a much bigger clone is one base away. This rearrangement joins TRBV27 to TRBJ1-6; possibly TRBD1 for D (5 bases). The CDR3 covers 16 residues. Germline CDR1 MNHEY, CDR2 SMNVEV (reference sequence). Here the CDR3 reads CASSLWGSSYNSHLHF. The CDR3 nucleotides are TGTGCCAGCAGTTTATGGGGGAGCTCCTATAATTCACACCTCCACTTT.

The V and J genes are TRBV28 and TRBJ1-1; no clear D. The V end was cut by 1 base, the J end by 4 bases, with 10 bases between. The CDR3 runs 14 residues. Looked up from germline, CDR1 is MDHEN and CDR2 is SYDVKM. The CDR3 region is CASSLSGSRTEAFF. As DNA, the CDR3 is TGTGCCAGCAGTTTATCAGGTAGCCGCACTGAAGCTTTCTTT.

The chain links TRBV7-9 to TRBJ2-2, with 9 bases identical to TRBD2. This CDR3 has 15 amino acids. CDR1 and CDR2 (germline): SEHNR, FQNEAQ (reference sequence). The V gene end was trimmed by 5 bases and the J gene end by 5 bases; junction bases not matched to a gene: 6. The CDR3 nucleotides are TGTGCCAGCAGCGCCCATAGCGGGAGAACCGGGGAGCTGTTTTTT. Residues: CASSAHSGRTGELFF. The whole variable domain, remainder taken from reference TRBV7-9 and TRBJ2-2, is DTGVSQNPRHKITKRGQNVTFRCDPISEHNRLYWYRQTLGQGPEFLTYFQNEAQLEKSRLLSDRFSAERPKGSFSTLEIQRTEQGDSAMYLCASSAHSGRTGELFFGEGSRLTVL.

This clonotype was observed many times. V gene TRBV7-6 combines with J gene TRBJ2-7; possibly TRBD1 for D (6 bases). The CDR3 is made up of 14 amino acids. V lost 4 bases and J lost 0, with 10 bases in between. Germline-derived CDR1 and CDR2 are SGHVS and FNYEAQ. CDR3 DNA: TGTGCCAGCAGCTACAGGGAAACCTCCTACGAGCAGTACTTC. The encoded protein is CASSYRETSYEQYF.

This chain uses TRBV4-1 with TRBJ2-7; possibly TRBD1 for D (6 bases). Germline CDR1 MGHRA, CDR2 YSYEKL. Trimming removed 3 bases from V and 0 bases from J, with 9 bases in between. The CDR3 totals 14 residues. The CDR3 here is CASSHRQDSYEQYF. Here the CDR3 DNA reads TGCGCCAGCAGCCACCGACAGGACTCCTACGAGCAGTACTTC.

This chain links TRBV12-3 or TRBV12-4 with TRBJ1-2, with D possibly matching TRBD1 (5 bases). The CDR3 spans 14 residues. Trimming removed 1 base from V and 4 bases from J, with 10 bases in between. CDR3 coding DNA: TGTGCCAGCAGTTTAGACGGGGGAGCCTATGGCTACACCTTC. Its protein product is CASSLDGGAYGYTF.

The V gene is TRBV20-1, the J gene TRBJ1-3; 7 bases are a match to TRBD1. Losses at the gene ends were 6 bases for V and 2 bases for J; bases not matched to a gene: 4. Looked up from germline, CDR1 is DFQATT and CDR2 is SNEGSKA (reference sequence). The CDR3 extends over 13 amino acids. The CDR3 DNA reads as TGCAGTGCCGGACAGGCCGCTGGAAACACCATATATTTT. This encodes CSAGQAAGNTIYF.

Regarding this clonotype: A much larger clone lies a single base off, so this may be a read error. The V call is TRBV6-6, the J call TRBJ1-2; D may be TRBD1 (6 bases). Germline V gene data show CDR1 as MNHNY and CDR2 as SVGAGI (reference sequence). This CDR3 has 14 residues. The CDR3 nucleotides are TGTGGCAGCAGCTTGGACAGCCCCCCCTATGGCTACACCTTC. Translation gives CGSSLDSPPYGYTF.

Turning to this clonotype: The junction differs from germline at one of its ends, possibly a read error. This chain joins TRBV5-5 and TRBJ2-3, with 10 bases aligning to TRBD2. The CDR3 covers 16 residues. Germline-derived CDR1 and CDR2 are SGHKS and YYEKEE (reference sequence). The CDR3 nucleotides read TGCGCCAGCAGCCAAGGGACTAGCGTGGGGGGAGATACGCAGTATTTT. It is translated as CASSQGTSVGGDTQYF.

The sample holds many counts of this clonotype. The chain carries TRBV28 and TRBJ2-1; D possibly uses TRBD1 or TRBD2 (6 bases each). The CDR3 has 15 residues. V lost 5 bases to trimming and J lost 3 bases, with 14 bases between them. Germline loops: CDR1 MDHEN, CDR2 SYDVKM. CDR3 DNA: TGTGCCAGCAGTCTCGGGGGCTGGGGCTACAATGAGCAGTTCTTC. Its translation is CASSLGGWGYNEQFF.

The CDR3 nucleotides are TGTGCCAGCAGTGACAGGAGACTATTCAACCAGCCCCAGCATTTT. Its protein is CASSDRRLFNQPQHF. This rearrangement joins TRBV2 to TRBJ1-5; D unresolved. The CDR3 contains 15 residues. Deletions cut 3 bases from V and 7 bases from J, with 16 bases between. Germline CDR1 reads SNHLY; CDR2 reads FYNNEI.

The V call is TRBV10-3, the J call TRBJ2-7, with D possibly matching TRBD2 (5 bases). Germline values: CDR1 ENHRY, CDR2 SYGVKD. This CDR3 is 14 amino acids long. Trimming removed 2 bases at V and 6 bases at J, with 14 bases between. In DNA, the CDR3 is TGTGCCATCAGTGAGCCGTATCAGCTAGCCGAGCAGTACTTC. Its protein is CAISEPYQLAEQYF.

A word on this clonotype: A much larger clone lies one base from this, so it may be a read error. The V and J genes are TRBV6-6 and TRBJ2-5; D is unresolved. Germline V gene sequence: CDR1 MNHNY, CDR2 SVGAGI (reference sequence). The CDR3 spans 14 residues. The CDR3 nucleotides are TGTGCCAGCAGTTACTGGAACCTGCAAGAGACCCAGCACTTC. Translation: CASSYWNLQETQHF.